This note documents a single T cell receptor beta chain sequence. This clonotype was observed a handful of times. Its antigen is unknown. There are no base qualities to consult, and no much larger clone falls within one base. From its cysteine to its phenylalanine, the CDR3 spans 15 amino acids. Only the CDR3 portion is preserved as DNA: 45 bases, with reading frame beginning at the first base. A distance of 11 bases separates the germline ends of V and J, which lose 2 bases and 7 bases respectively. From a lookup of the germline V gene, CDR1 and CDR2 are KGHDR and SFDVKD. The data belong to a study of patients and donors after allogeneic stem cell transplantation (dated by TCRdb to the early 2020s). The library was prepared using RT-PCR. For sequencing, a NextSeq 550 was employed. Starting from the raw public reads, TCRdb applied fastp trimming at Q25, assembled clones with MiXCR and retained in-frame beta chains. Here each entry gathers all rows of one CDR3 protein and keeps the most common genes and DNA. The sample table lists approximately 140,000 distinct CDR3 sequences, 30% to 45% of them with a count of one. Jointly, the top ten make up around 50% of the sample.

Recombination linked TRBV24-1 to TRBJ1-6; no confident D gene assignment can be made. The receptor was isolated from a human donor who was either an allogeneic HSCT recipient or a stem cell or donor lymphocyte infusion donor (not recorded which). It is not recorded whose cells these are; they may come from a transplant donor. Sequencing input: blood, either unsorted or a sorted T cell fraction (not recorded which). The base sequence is TGTGCCACCAGTGATTCCCGACGTGGAAATTCACCCCTCCACTTT. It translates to CATSDSRRGNSPLHF.